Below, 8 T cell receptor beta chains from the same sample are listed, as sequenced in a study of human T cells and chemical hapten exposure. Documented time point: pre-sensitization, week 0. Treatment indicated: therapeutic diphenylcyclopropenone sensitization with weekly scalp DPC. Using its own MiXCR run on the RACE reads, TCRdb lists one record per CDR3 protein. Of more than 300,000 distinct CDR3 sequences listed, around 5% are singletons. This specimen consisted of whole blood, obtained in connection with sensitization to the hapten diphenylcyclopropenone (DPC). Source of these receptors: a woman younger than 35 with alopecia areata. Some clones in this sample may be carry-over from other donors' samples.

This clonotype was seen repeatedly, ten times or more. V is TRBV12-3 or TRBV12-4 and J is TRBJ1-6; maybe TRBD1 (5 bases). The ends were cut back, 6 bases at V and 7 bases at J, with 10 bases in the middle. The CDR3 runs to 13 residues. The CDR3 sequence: CASSRRQNSPLHF. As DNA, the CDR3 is TGTGCCAGCAGCCGACGACAGAATTCACCCCTCCACTTT.

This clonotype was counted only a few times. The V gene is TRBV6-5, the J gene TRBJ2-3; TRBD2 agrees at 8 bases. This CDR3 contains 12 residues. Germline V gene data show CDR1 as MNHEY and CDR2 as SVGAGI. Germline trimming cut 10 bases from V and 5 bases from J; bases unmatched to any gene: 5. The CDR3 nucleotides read TGTGCCACCCGGGGGGGAGGAGATACGCAGTATTTT. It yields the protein CATRGGGDTQYF.

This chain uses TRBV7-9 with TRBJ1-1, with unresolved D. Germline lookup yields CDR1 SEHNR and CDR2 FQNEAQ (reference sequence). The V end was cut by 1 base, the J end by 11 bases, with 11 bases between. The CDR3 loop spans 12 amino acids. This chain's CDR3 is CASSLETGTAFF. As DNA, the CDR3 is TGTGCCAGCAGCTTAGAAACCGGTACGGCTTTCTTT.

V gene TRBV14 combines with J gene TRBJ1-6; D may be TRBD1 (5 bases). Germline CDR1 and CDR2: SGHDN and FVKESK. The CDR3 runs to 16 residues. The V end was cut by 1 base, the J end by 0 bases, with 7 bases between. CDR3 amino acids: CASSQGGGSYNSPLHF. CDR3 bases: TGTGCCAGCAGCCAAGGTGGGGGCTCCTATAATTCACCCCTCCACTTT.

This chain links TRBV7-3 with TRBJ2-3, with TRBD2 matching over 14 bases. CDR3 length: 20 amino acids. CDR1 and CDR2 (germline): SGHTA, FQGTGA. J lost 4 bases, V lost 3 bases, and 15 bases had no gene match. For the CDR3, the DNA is TGTGCCAGCAGCTTGCCGAACATACCGGGACTAGCGGGGGTGGCAGATACGCAGTATTTT. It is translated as CASSLPNIPGLAGVADTQYF.

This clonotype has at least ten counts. The CDR3 is CASSLGTGAPFYGYTF. CDR3 DNA sequence: TGTGCCAGCAGCTTGGGCACGGGGGCCCCCTTCTATGGCTACACCTTC. V and J are TRBV5-4 and TRBJ1-2; tentatively, D is TRBD1 (6 bases). The V and J ends lost 0 bases and 4 bases respectively, with 16 bases between them. The germline V gene encodes CDR1 SGHNT and CDR2 YYREEE (reference sequence). The CDR3 has 16 amino acids.

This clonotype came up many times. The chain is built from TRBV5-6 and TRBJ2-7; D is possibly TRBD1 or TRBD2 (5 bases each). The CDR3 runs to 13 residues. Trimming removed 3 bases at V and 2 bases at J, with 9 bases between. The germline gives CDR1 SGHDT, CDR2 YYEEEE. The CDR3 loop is CASSWDGPYEQYF. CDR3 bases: TGTGCCAGCAGCTGGGACGGTCCCTACGAGCAGTACTTC.

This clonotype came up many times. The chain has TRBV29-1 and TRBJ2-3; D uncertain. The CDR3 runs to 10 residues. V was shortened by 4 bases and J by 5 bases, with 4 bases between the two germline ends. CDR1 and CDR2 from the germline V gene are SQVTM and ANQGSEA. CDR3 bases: TGCAGCGTTGCCATAGATACGCAGTATTTT. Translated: CSVAIDTQYF.